This entry lists 18 T cell receptor beta chains sequenced from one sample in a study of beta chain features in type 1 diabetes. The investigators reverse transcribed all of the isolated RNA, so they sequenced expressed TCRB transcripts. The data were produced by immunoSEQ multiplex PCR, yet TCRdb's version contains in-frame clones alone and is incomplete. This table holds 350,000 to 400,000 clones, around 16% found once. Sequencing was done on a sample of naive CD4+ T cells from blood. Receptors originate from a woman aged 18-30 years in good health.

This rearrangement joins TRBV5-1 to TRBJ2-1, with D possibly TRBD1 on 5 matching bases. Per germline, CDR1 SGHRS and CDR2 YFSETQ. This CDR3 has 14 amino acids. The germline V and J ends were trimmed by 1 base and 6 bases, with 11 bases remaining between them. CDR3 amino acids: CASSLWGKANEQFF. The CDR3 bases are TGCGCCAGCAGCTTGTGGGGCAAGGCCAATGAGCAGTTCTTC.

This clone appeared a few times. The gene calls are TRBV28 and TRBJ2-7; no clear D. Trimming stripped 7 bases from V and 2 bases from J, with 12 bases between. The CDR3 is 13 residues long. The germline V gene has CDR1 MDHEN and CDR2 SYDVKM. The CDR3 sequence: CASISFSPYEQYF. The CDR3 nucleotides read TGTGCCAGCATCTCCTTTTCTCCCTACGAGCAGTACTTC.

This chain joins TRBV29-1 and TRBJ2-5; weak D call: TRBD2 (5 bases). The last part of the DNA fits TRBJ2-7 better; the J call may be wrong. Germline V gives CDR1 SQVTM, CDR2 ANQGSEA. The CDR3 length is 14 residues. In nucleotides, the CDR3 is TGCAGCGTTGACAGCGGCAGTCGGATCGACGAGCAGTACTTC. Translation gives CSVDSGSRIDEQYF.

In DNA form, the CDR3 reads TGTGCCTGGAGTGTGGGGTCACAGGGGGCAAGGGAGACCCAGTACTTC. The encoded protein is CAWSVGSQGARETQYF. The J gene is TRBJ2-5, the V gene TRBV30; 9 positions agree with TRBD1. The CDR3 has 16 amino acids. V dropped 0 bases and J dropped 5; count of bases not matched to a gene: 10. The V gene's germline CDR1 is GTSNPN and CDR2 SVGIG (reference sequence).

V gene TRBV27 combines with J gene TRBJ2-2, with TRBD1 matching 9 bases. This CDR3 spans 15 amino acids. V lost 5 bases, J lost 6 bases, and 7 bases stayed unmatched. In germline, CDR1 is MNHEY, CDR2 SMNVEV (reference sequence). This CDR3 is CASSHRDRVSGELFF. DNA of the CDR3: TGTGCCAGCAGTCACCGGGACAGGGTATCCGGGGAGCTGTTTTTT.

The CDR3, as DNA: TGTGCCTGGAGTGTACTATCGTCCGGGGAGCTGTTTTTT. Translation gives CAWSVLSSGELFF. The chain employs TRBV30 and TRBJ2-2, with unresolved D. V lost 0 bases and J lost 6, with 8 bases in between. CDR3 length: 13 amino acids. CDR1 and CDR2 (germline): GTSNPN, SVGIG (reference sequence).

This clone was counted a few times. The chain recombines TRBV6-5 with TRBJ1-2; TRBD1 might be the D (6 bases). This CDR3 region has 13 residues. Germline CDR1 reads MNHEY; CDR2 reads SVGAGI. V lost 2 bases and J 10 bases, leaving 14 bases between the germline ends. The CDR3 sequence: CASSYGTLGDYTF. The CDR3 nucleotides read TGTGCCAGCAGTTACGGGACACTTGGTGACTACACCTTC.

This clone occurred a few times. The genes are TRBV30 and TRBJ2-7; maybe TRBD1 (6 bases). The V gene lost 4 bases and the J gene lost 3 bases, with 19 bases spanning the gap. This CDR3 is built from 15 residues. In germline, CDR1 is GTSNPN, CDR2 SVGIG (reference sequence). The CDR3 sequence is CAWNPAGTPYYEQYF. CDR3 in DNA: TGTGCCTGGAATCCCGCCGGGACACCCTACTACGAGCAGTACTTC.

The rearrangement uses TRBV28 and TRBJ2-7, with 12 nucleotides matching TRBD1. Germline V gene lookup returns CDR1 MDHEN and CDR2 SYDVKM. The trim removed 6 bases at V and 4 bases at J, leaving 10 bases unmatched. This CDR3 spans 16 amino acids. CDR3 sequence (DNA): TGTGCCAGCAGGCCGGGACAGGGGGCGAAGGAGTACGAGCAGTACTTC. Translation: CASRPGQGAKEYEQYF.

In its sample, this clone was seen a few times. The chain uses TRBV18 and TRBJ1-3, with 7 positions matching TRBD1. Germline-derived CDR1 and CDR2 are KGHSH and LQKENI. The CDR3 has 14 amino acids. The V segment lost 3 bases and the J segment 3 bases; nucleotides outside the gene matches: 2. The CDR3 reads CASSPDRVGNTIYF. CDR3 nucleotides: TGTGCCAGCTCACCCGACAGGGTTGGAAACACCATATATTTT.

V and J are TRBV28 and TRBJ1-2; D is unclear. Per germline, CDR1 MDHEN and CDR2 SYDVKM. The CDR3 extends over 13 amino acids. Deletions cut 2 bases from V and 1 base from J, with 5 bases between. The CDR3 loop is CASSLTSNYGYTF. The DNA for the CDR3 is TGTGCCAGCAGTTTAACTAGTAACTATGGCTACACCTTC.

The V call is TRBV4-3, the J call TRBJ1-1, with D unclear. V lost 3 bases and J 1 base, leaving 18 bases between the germline ends. This CDR3 contains 17 residues. Germline-derived CDR1 and CDR2 are LGHNA and YSLEER. The CDR3 nucleotides read TGCGCCAGCAGCCACCGCCCGCGGGAATCGGGGAACACTGAAGCTTTCTTT. This gives the protein CASSHRPRESGNTEAFF.

This clone was seen only a few times. This rearrangement joins TRBV5-1 to TRBJ2-2; D unresolved. The CDR3 runs to 13 residues. V lost 1 base and J lost 7, with 8 bases in between. Germline CDR1 and CDR2: SGHRS and YFSETQ. In DNA, the CDR3 is TGCGCCAGCAGCTTGCCCACCGGCGGGGAGCTGTTTTTT. It yields the protein CASSLPTGGELFF.

This clone was observed a few times. This chain joins TRBV29-1 and TRBJ2-3, with TRBD1 matching 8 bases. The CDR3 runs 14 residues. Germline V gene data show CDR1 as SQVTM and CDR2 as ANQGSEA. The ends lost 6 bases at V and 1 base at J; junction bases unmatched: 6. The CDR3 DNA sequence: TGCAGCGTCCCGACAGGGGCCGGCACAGATACGCAGTATTTT. It encodes CSVPTGAGTDTQYF.

The chain has TRBV6-5 and TRBJ1-5; D unresolved. The CDR3 totals 15 residues. Germline values: CDR1 MNHEY, CDR2 SVGAGI. V lost 6 bases to trimming and J lost 0 bases, with 12 bases between them. This CDR3 is CASSKDGNSNQPQHF. The CDR3 nucleotides are TGTGCCAGCAGCAAGGACGGGAATAGCAATCAGCCCCAGCATTTT.

This clone was seen a few times. The genes are TRBV7-2 and TRBJ2-7, with 7 bases fitting TRBD2. The CDR3 is 14 residues long. Germline lookup yields CDR1 SGHTA and CDR2 FQGNSA. V lost 5 bases to trimming and J lost 3 bases; unmatched junction nucleotides: 7. In DNA form, the CDR3 reads TGTGCCAGCAGCCCCTTAGGGAGGGTCTACGAGCAGTACTTC. It is translated as CASSPLGRVYEQYF.

This clone was counted a few times. This chain connects TRBV18 to TRBJ2-1, with 11 nucleotides matching TRBD2. There are 15 residues in the CDR3. Looked up from germline, CDR1 is KGHSH and CDR2 is LQKENI. The trim removed 8 bases at V and 0 bases at J, leaving 3 bases unmatched. CDR3 nucleotide sequence: TGTGCCAGCACTGGACTAGCGGGCTCCTACAATGAGCAGTTCTTC. Encoded protein: CASTGLAGSYNEQFF.

The sample holds a few counts of this clone. V usage is TRBV4-2 and J usage is TRBJ2-1; D possibly corresponds to TRBD2 (5 bases). Trimming removed 4 bases at V and 5 bases at J, with 18 bases between. CDR3 length: 16 residues. The germline V gene encodes CDR1 LGHNA and CDR2 YNFKEQ. This CDR3 reads CASSRGADPNHNEQFF. CDR3 DNA: TGTGCCAGCAGCCGCGGAGCGGACCCCAACCACAATGAGCAGTTCTTC.